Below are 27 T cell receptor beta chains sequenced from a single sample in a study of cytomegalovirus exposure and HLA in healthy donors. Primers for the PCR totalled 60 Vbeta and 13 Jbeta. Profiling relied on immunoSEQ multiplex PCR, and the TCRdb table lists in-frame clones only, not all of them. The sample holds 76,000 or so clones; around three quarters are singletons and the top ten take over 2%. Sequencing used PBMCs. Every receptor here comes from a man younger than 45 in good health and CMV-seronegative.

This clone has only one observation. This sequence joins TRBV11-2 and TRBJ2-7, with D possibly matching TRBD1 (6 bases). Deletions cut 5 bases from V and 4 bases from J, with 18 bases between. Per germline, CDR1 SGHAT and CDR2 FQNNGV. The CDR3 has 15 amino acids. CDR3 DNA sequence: TGTGCCAGCAGCGTACGCTTGGGGGCAGAGTACGAGCAGTACTTC. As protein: CASSVRLGAEYEQYF. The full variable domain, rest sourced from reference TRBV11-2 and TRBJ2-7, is EAGVAQSPRYKIIEKRQSVAFWCNPISGHATLYWYQQILGQGPKLLIQFQNNGVVDDSQLPKDRFSAERLKGVDSTLKIQPAKLEDSAVYLCASSVRLGAEYEQYFGPGTRLTVT.

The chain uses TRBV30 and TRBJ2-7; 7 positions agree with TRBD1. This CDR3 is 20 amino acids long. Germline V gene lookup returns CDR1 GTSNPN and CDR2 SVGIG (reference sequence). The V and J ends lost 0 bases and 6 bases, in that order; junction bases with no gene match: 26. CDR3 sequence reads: CAWSVHRREGGDNRACEQYF. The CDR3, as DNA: TGTGCCTGGAGTGTACACCGTCGCGAAGGGGGCGATAATAGGGCTTGCGAGCAGTACTTC.

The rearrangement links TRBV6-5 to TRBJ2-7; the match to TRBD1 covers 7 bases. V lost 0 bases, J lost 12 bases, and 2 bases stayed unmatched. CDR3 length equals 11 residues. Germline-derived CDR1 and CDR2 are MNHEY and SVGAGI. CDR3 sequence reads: CASSYSRQGYF. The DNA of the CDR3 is TGTGCCAGCAGTTACTCGAGACAGGGGTACTTC.

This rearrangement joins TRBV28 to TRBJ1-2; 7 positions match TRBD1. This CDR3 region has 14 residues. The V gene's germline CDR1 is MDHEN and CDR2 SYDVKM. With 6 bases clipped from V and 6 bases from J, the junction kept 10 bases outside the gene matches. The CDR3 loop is CASRNSGTENGYTF. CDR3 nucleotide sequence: TGTGCCAGCAGAAACTCCGGGACAGAGAATGGCTACACCTTC.

CDR3 loop: CASSYRGLSYEQYF. CDR3 bases: TGTGCCAGCAGCTACAGGGGGCTGAGCTACGAGCAGTACTTC. The chain has TRBV5-5 and TRBJ2-7, with 9 nucleotides matching TRBD1. J was trimmed by 3 bases and V by 3 bases; bases with no gene match: 4. The CDR3 runs to 14 residues. CDR1 and CDR2 (germline): SGHKS, YYEKEE (reference sequence).

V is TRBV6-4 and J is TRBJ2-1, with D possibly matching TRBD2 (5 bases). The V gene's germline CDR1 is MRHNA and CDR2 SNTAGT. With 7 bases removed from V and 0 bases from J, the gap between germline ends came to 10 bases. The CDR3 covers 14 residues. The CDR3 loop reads CASKRDFSYNEQFF. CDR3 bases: TGTGCCAGCAAGAGGGATTTCTCCTACAATGAGCAGTTCTTC.

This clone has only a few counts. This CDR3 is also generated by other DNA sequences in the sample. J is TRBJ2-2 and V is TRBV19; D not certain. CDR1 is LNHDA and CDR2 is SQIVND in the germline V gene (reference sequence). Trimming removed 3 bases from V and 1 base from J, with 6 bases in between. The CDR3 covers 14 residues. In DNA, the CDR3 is TGTGCCAGTAGTATCGGTCTGAACACCGGGGAGCTGTTTTTT. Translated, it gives CASSIGLNTGELFF.

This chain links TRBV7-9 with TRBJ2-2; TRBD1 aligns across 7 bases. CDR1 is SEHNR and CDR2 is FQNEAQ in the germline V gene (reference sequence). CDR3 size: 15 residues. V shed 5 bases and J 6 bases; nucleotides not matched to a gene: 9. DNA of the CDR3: TGTGCCAGCAGCATAACAGGGGCGGACGCCGGGGAGCTGTTTTTT. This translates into CASSITGADAGELFF.

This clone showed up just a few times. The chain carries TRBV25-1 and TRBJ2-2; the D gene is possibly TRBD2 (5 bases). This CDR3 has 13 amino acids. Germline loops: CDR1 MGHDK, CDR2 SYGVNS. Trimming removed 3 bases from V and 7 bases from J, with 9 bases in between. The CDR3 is CASSEGVVGELFF. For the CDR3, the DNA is TGTGCCAGCAGTGAGGGAGTAGTCGGGGAGCTGTTTTTT.

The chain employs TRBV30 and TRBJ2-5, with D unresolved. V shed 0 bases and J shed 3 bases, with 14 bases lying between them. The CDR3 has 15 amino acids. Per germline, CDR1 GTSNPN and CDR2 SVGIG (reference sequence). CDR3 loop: CAWSVLLPTKETQYF. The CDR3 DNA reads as TGTGCCTGGAGTGTCCTACTCCCCACTAAAGAGACCCAGTACTTC.

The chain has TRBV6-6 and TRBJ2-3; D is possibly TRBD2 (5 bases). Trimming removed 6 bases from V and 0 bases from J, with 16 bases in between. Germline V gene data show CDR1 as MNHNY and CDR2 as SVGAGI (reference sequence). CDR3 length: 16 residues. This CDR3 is CASRSRGAVSTDTQYF. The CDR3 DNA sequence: TGTGCCAGCAGGTCCCGGGGAGCGGTGAGCACAGATACGCAGTATTTT.

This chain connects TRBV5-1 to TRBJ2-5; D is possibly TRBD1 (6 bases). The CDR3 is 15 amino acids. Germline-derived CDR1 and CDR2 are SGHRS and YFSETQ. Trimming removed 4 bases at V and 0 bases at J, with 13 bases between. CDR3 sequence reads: CASSLGQMYQETQYF. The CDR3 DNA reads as TGCGCCAGCAGCCTGGGACAAATGTACCAAGAGACCCAGTACTTC.

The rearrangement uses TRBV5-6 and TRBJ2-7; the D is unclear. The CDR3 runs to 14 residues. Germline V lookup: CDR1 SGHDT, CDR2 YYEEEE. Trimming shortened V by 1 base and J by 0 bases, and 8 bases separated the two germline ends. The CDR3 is CASSLNSFSYEQYF. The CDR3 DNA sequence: TGTGCCAGCAGCTTGAACAGTTTCTCCTACGAGCAGTACTTC.

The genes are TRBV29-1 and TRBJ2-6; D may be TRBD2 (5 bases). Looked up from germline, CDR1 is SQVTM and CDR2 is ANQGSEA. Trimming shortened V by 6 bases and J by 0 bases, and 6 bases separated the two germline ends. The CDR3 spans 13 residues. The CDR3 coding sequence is TGCAGCGTGGACTTCTCTGGGGCCAACGTCCTGACTTTC. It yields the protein CSVDFSGANVLTF.

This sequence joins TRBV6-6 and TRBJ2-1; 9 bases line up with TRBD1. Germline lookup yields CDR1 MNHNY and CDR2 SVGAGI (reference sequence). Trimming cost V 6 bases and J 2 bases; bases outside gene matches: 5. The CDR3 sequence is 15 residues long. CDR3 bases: TGTGCCAGCAGCCAGGGACAGGGTCCCTACAATGAGCAGTTCTTC. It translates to CASSQGQGPYNEQFF.

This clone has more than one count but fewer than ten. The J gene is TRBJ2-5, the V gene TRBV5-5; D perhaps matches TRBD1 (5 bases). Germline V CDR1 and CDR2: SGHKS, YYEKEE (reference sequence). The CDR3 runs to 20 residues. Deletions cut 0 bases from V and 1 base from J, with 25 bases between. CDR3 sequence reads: CASSLGLSVLSLGPQETQYF. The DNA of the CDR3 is TGTGCCAGCAGCTTGGGGCTTTCAGTATTGTCCCTGGGGCCCCAAGAGACCCAGTACTTC.

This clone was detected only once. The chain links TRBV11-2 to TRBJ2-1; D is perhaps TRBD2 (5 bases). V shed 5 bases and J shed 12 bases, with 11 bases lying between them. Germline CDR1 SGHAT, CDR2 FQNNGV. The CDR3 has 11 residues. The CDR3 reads CASSLVGGQFF. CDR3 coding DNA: TGTGCCAGCAGCCTTGTAGGAGGGCAGTTCTTC.

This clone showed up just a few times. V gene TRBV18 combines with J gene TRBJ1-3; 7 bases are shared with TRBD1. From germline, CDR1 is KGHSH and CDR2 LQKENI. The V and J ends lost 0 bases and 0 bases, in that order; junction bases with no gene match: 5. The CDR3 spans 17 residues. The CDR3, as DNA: TGTGCCAGCTCACCACCGGGACAGCTCCTCTCTGGAAACACCATATATTTT. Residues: CASSPPGQLLSGNTIYF. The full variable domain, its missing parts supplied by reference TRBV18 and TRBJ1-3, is NAGVMQNPRHLVRRRGQEARLRCSPMKGHSHVYWYRQLPEEGLKFMVYLQKENIIDESGMPKERFSAEFPKEGPSILRIQQVVRGDSAAYFCASSPPGQLLSGNTIYFGEGSWLTVV.

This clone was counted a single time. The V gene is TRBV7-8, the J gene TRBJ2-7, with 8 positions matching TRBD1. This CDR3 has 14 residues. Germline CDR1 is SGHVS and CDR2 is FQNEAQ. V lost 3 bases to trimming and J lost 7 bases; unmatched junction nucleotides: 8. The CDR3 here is CASSFGQGAGEQYF. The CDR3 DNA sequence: TGTGCCAGCAGCTTCGGCCAGGGGGCGGGGGAGCAGTACTTC.

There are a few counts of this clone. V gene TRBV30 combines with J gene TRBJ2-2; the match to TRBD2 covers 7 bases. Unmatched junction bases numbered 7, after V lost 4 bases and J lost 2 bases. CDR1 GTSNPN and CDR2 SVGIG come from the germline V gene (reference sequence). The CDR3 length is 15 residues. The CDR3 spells CAWNTGGLNTGELFF. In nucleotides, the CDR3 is TGTGCCTGGAATACGGGGGGTTTAAACACCGGGGAGCTGTTTTTT. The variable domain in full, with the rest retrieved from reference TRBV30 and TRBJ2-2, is SQTIHQWPATLVQPVGSPLSLECTVEGTSNPNLYWYRQAAGRGLQLLFYSVGIGQISSEVPQNLSASRPQDRQFILSSKKLLLSDSGFYLCAWNTGGLNTGELFFGEGSRLTVL.

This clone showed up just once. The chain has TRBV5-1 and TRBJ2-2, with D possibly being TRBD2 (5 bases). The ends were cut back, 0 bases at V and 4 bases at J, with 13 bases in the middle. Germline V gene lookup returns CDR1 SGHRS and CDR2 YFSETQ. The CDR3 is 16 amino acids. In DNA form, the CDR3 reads TGCGCCAGCAGCTTGGCTGGAGAGGGCGTCACCGGGGAGCTGTTTTTT. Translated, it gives CASSLAGEGVTGELFF.

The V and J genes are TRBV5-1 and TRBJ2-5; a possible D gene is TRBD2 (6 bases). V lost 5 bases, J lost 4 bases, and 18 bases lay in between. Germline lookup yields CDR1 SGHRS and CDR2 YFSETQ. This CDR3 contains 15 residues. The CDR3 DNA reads TGCGCCAGCAGAAGACACCGGGACTTGTTAGAGACCCAGTACTTC. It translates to CASRRHRDLLETQYF.

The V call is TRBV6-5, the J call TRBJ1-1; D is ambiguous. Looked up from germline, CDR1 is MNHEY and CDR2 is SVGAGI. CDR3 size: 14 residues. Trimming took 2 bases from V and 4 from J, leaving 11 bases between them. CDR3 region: CASSYETQTTEAFF. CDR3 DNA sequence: TGTGCCAGCAGTTACGAGACTCAAACCACTGAAGCTTTCTTT.

The CDR3 sequence is CASSSYDPKIAEPQHF. In DNA form, the CDR3 reads TGTGCCAGCAGTTCCTACGACCCCAAAATCGCGGAGCCCCAGCATTTT. The chain employs TRBV27 and TRBJ1-5; unclear D gene. V was pared by 4 bases and J by 8 bases, with 21 bases between. Per the germline V gene, CDR1 is MNHEY and CDR2 is SMNVEV (reference sequence). The CDR3 is 16 residues long.

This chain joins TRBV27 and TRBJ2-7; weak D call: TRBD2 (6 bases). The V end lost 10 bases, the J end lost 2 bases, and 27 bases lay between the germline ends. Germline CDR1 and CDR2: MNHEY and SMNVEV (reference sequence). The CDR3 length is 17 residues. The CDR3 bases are TGTGCCATCTATCGCCCTCTAGGGAGGTACAGTACCTACGAGCAGTACTTC. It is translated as CAIYRPLGRYSTYEQYF.

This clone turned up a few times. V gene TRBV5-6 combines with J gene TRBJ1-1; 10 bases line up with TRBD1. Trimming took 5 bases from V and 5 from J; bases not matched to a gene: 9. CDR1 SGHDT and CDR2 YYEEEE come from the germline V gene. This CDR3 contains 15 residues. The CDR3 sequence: CASRLTGQGGTEAFF. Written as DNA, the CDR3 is TGTGCCAGCAGATTAACCGGACAGGGGGGGACTGAAGCTTTCTTT.

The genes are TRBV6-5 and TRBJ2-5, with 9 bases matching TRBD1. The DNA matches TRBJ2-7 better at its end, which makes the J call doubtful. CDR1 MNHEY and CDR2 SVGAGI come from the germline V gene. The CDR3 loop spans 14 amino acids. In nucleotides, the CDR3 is TGTGCCAGCAGATCCGGGACAGGGACGATCGAGCAGTACTTC. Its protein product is CASRSGTGTIEQYF.